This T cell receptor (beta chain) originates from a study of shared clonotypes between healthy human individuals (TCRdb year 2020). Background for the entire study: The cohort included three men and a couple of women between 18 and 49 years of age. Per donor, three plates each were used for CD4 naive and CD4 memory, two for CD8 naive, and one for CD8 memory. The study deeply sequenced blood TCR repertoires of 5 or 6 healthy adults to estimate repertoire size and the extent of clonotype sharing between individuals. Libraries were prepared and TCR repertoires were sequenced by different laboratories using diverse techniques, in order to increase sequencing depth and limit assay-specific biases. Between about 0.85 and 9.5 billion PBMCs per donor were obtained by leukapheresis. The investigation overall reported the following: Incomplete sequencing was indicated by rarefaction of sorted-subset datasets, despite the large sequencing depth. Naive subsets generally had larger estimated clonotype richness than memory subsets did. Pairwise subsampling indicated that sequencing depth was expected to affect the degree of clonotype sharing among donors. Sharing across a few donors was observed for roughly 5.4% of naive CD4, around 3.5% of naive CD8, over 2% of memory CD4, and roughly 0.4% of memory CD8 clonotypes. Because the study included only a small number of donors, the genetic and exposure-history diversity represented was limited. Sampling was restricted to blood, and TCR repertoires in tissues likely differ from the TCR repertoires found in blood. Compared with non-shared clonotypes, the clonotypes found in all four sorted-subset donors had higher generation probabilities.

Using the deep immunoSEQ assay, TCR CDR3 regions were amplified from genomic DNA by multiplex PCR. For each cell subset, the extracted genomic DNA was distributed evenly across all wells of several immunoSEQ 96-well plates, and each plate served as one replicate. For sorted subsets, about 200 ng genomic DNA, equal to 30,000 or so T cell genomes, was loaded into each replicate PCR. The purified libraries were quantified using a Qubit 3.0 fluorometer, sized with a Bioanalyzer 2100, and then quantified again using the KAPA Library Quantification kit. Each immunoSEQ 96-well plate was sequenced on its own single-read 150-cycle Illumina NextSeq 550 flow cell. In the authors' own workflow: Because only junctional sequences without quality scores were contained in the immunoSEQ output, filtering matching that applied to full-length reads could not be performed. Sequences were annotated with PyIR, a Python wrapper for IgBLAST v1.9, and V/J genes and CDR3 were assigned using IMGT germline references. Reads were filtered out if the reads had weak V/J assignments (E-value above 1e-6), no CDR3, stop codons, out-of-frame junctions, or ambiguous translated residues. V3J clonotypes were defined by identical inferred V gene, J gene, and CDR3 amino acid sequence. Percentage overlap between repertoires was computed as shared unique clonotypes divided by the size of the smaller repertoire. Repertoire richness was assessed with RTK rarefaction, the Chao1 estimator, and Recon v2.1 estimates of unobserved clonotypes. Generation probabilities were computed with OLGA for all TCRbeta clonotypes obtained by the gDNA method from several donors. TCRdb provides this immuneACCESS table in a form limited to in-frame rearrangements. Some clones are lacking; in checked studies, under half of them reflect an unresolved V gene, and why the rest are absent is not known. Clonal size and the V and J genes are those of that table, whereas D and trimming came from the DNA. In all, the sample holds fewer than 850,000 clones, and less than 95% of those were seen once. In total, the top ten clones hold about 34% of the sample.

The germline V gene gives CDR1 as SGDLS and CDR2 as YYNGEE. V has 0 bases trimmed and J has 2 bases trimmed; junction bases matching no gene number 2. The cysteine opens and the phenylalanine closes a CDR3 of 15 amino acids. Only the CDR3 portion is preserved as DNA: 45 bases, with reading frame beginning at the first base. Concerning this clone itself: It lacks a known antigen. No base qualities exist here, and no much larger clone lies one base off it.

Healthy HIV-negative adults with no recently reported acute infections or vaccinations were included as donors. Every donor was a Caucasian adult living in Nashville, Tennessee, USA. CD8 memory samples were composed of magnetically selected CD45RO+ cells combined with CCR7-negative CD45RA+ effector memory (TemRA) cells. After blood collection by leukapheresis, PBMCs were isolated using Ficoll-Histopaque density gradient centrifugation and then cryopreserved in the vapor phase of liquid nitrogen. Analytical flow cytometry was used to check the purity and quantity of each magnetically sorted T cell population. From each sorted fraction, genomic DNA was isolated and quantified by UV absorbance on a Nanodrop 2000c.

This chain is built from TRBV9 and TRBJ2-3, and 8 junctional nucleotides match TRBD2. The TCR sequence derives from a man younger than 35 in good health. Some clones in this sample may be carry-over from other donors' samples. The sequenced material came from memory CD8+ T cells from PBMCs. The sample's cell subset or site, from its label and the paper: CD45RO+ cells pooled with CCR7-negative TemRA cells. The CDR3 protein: CASSVAGGYTDTQYF. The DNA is TGTGCCAGCAGCGTAGCGGGAGGGTACACAGATACGCAGTATTTT.